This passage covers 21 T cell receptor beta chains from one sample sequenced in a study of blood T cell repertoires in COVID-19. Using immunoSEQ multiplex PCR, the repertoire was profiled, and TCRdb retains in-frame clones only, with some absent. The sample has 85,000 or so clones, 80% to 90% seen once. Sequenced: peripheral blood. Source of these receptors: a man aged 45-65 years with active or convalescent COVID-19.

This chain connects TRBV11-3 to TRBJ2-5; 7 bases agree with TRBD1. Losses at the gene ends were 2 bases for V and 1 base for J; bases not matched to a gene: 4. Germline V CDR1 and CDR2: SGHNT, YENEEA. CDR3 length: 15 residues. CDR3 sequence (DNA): TGTGCCAGCAGCTTATCTGGGACAGCCCAAGAGACCCAGTACTTC. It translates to CASSLSGTAQETQYF. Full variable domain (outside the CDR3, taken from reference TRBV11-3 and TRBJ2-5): EAGVVQSPRYKIIEKKQPVAFWCNPISGHNTLYWYLQNLGQGPELLIRYENEEAVDDSQLPKDRFSAERLKGVDSTLKIQPAELGDSAVYLCASSLSGTAQETQYFGPGTRLLVL.

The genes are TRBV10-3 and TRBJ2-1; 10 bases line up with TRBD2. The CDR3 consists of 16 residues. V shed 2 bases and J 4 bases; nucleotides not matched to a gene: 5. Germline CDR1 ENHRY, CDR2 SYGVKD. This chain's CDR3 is CAISETSGTDYNEQFF. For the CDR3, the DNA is TGTGCCATCAGTGAGACTAGCGGGACCGATTACAATGAGCAGTTCTTC.

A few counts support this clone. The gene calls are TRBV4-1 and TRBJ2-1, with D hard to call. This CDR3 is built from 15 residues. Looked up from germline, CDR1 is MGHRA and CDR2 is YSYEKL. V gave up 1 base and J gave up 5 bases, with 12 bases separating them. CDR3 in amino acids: CASSQVVGSHNEQFF. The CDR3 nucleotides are TGCGCCAGCAGCCAAGTCGTTGGCTCACACAATGAGCAGTTCTTC.

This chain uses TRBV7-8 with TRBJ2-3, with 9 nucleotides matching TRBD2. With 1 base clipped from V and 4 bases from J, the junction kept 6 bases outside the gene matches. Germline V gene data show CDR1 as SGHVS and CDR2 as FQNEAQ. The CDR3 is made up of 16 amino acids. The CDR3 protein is CASSLVLAGIPDTQYF. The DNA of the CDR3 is TGTGCCAGCAGCTTAGTACTAGCGGGCATCCCAGATACGCAGTATTTT.

The CDR3 bases are TGCGCCAGCAACGGACTAGCGGGAGGTGGAGATGAGCAGTTCTTC. It encodes CASNGLAGGGDEQFF. The chain couples TRBV5-1 to TRBJ2-1; the match to TRBD2 covers 14 bases. The CDR3 has 15 residues. Germline V lookup: CDR1 SGHRS, CDR2 YFSETQ. The V gene end was trimmed by 6 bases and the J gene end by 8 bases; junction bases not matched to a gene: 7.

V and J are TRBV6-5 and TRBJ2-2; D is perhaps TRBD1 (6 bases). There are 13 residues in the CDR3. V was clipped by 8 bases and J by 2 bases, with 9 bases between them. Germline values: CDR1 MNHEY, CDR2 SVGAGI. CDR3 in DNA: TGTGCCAGCGGACAGACAAACACCGGGGAGCTGTTTTTT. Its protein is CASGQTNTGELFF.

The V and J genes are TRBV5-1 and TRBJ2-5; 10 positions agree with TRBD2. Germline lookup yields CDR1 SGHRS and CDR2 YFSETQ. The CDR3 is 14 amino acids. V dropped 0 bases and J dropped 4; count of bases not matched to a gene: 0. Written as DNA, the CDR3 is TGCGCCAGCAGCTTGGCTAGCGGGGGAGAGACCCAGTACTTC. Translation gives CASSLASGGETQYF.

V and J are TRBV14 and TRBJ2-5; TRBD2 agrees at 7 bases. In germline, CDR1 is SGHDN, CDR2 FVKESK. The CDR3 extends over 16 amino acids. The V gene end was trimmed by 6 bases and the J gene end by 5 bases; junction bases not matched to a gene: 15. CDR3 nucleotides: TGTGCCAGCAGTCCGAACGGGGGGACCCTCCGGGAGACCCAGTACTTC. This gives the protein CASSPNGGTLRETQYF.

As DNA, the CDR3 is TGTGCCAGCTCACCCACGGTTGGGGCGGACTATGGCTACACCTTC. This encodes CASSPTVGADYGYTF. The chain is built from TRBV18 and TRBJ1-2; D possibly corresponds to TRBD1 (5 bases). V lost 3 bases to trimming and J lost 3 bases, with 14 bases between them. CDR3 size: 15 residues. Germline lookup yields CDR1 KGHSH and CDR2 LQKENI.

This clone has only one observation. The CDR3 here is CASSSRGPEAGEQYF. The CDR3 coding sequence is TGCGCCAGCAGCTCCCGGGGCCCAGAAGCGGGAGAGCAGTACTTC. The rearrangement joins TRBV5-1 to TRBJ2-7, with 7 positions matching TRBD2. CDR3 size: 15 residues. The V segment lost 3 bases and the J segment 7 bases; nucleotides outside the gene matches: 13. Germline V gene sequence: CDR1 SGHRS, CDR2 YFSETQ. Filled out from reference TRBV5-1 and TRBJ2-7, the complete variable domain reads KAGVTQTPRYLIKTRGQQVTLSCSPISGHRSVSWYQQTPGQGLQFLFEYFSETQRNKGNFPGRFSGRQFSNSRSEMNVSTLELGDSALYLCASSSRGPEAGEQYFGPGTRLTVT.

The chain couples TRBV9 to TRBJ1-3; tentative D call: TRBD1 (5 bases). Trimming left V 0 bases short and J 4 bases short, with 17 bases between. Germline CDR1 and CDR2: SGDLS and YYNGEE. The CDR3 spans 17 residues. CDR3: CASSVATQGTRGNTIYF. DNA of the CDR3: TGTGCCAGCAGCGTAGCTACCCAAGGGACTAGGGGAAACACCATATATTTT.

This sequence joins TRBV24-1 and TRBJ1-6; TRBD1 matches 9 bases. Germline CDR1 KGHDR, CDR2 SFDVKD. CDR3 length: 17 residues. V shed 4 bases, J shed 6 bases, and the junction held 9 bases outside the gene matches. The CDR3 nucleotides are TGTGCCACCAGTGAGCCAGGACAGGGGACGAGTAATTCACCCCTCCACTTT. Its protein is CATSEPGQGTSNSPLHF.

The CDR3 nucleotides are TGTGCCAGCAGCCAAGAACCGGGACTATACGAGCAGTACTTC. It codes for CASSQEPGLYEQYF. The rearrangement uses TRBV3-1 (or the pseudogene TRBV3-2) and TRBJ2-7, with 7 bases aligning to TRBD2. Germline V gene lookup returns CDR1 LGHDT and CDR2 YNNKEL (reference sequence). The CDR3 sequence is 14 residues long. With V trimmed by 0 bases and J by 4 bases, 3 bases remained unmatched.

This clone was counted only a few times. The CDR3 loop is CASSPRAGGSYNEQFF. DNA for the CDR3: TGTGCCAGCAGCCCTCGAGCGGGGGGTTCCTACAATGAGCAGTTCTTC. V and J are TRBV7-7 and TRBJ2-1; 9 bases align to TRBD2. The trim removed 5 bases at V and 1 base at J, leaving 6 bases unmatched. The CDR3 length is 16 residues. Germline CDR1 and CDR2: SSHAT and FNYEAQ (reference sequence).

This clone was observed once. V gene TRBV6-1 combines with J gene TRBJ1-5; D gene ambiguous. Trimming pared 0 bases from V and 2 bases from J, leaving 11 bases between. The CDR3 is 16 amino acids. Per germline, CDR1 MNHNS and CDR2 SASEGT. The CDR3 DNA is TGTGCCAGCAGTGAAGCCAGCTATGGAGGCAATCAGCCCCAGCATTTT. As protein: CASSEASYGGNQPQHF.

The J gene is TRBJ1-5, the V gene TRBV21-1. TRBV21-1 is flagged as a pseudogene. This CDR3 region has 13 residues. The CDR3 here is CASSKALNQPQHF. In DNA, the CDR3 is TGTGCCAGCAGCAAAGCCCTCAATCAGCCCCAGCATTTT.

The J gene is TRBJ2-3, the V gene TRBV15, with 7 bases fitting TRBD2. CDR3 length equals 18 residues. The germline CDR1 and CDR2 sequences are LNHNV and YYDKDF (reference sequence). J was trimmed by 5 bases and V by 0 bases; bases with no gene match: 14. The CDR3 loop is CATSRDGRQRGSGDTQYF. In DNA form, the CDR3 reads TGTGCCACCAGCAGAGATGGCCGACAGCGGGGCTCCGGAGATACGCAGTATTTT.

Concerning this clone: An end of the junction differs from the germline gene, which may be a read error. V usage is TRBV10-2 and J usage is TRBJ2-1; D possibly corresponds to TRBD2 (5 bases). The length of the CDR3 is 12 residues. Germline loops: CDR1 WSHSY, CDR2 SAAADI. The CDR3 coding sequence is TGCGCCAGCAGACGGACTGACAAAGAGCAGTTCTTC. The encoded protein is CASRRTDKEQFF.

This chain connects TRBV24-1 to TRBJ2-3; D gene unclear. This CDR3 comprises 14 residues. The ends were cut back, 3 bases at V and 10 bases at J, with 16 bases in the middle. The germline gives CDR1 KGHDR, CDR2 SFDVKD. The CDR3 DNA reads TGTGCCACCAGTGATGACACTTACCGCATGTCGCAGTATTTT. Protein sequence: CATSDDTYRMSQYF.

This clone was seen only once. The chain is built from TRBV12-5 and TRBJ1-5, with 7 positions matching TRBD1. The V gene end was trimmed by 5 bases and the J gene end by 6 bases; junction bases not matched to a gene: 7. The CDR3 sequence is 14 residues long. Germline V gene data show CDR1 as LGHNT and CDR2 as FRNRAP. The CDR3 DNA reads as TGTGCTAGTGGTCCAGGGACAGTAGGTCAGCCCCAGCATTTT. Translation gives CASGPGTVGQPQHF.

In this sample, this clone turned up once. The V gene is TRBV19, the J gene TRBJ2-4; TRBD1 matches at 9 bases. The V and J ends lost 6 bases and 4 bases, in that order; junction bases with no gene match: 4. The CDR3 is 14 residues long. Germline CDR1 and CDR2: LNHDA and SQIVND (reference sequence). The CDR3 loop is CASSTTGGKNIQYF. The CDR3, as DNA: TGTGCCAGTAGCACGACAGGGGGGAAAAACATTCAGTACTTC.